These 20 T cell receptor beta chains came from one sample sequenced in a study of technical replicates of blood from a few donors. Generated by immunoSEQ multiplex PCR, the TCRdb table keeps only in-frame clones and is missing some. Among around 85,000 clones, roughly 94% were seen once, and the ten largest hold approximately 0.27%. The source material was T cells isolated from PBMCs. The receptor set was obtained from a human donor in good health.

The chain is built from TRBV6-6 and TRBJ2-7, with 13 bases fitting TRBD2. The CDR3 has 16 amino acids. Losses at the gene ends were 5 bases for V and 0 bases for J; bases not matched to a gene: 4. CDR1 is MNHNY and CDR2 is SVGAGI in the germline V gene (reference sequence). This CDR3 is CASSRRTSGSSYEQYF. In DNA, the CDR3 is TGTGCCAGCAGTCGCCGGACTAGCGGGAGCTCCTACGAGCAGTACTTC.

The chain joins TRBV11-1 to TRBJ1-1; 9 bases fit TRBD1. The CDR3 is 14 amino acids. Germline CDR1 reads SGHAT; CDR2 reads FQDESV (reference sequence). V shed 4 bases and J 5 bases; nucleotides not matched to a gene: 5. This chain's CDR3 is CASSYDRGKTEAFF. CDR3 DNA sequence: TGTGCCAGCAGCTATGACAGGGGGAAAACTGAAGCTTTCTTT.

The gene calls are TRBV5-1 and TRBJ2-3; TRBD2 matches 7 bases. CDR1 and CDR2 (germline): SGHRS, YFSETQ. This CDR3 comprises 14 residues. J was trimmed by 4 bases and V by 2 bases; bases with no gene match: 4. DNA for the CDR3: TGCGCCAGCAGCTTTGGACTAGGGTCAGATACGCAGTATTTT. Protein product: CASSFGLGSDTQYF.

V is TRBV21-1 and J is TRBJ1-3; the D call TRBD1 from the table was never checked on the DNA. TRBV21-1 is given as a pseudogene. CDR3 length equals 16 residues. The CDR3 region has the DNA TGTGCCAGCAGCACGACAAGCCGAGACTCTGGAAACACCATATATTTT. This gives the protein CASSTTSRDSGNTIYF.

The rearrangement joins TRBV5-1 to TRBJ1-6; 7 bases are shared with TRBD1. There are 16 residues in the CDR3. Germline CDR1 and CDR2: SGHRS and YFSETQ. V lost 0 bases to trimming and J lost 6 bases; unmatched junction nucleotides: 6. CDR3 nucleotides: TGCGCCAGCAGCTTGGATGTGGGACAGACTAATTCACCCCTCCACTTT. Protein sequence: CASSLDVGQTNSPLHF.

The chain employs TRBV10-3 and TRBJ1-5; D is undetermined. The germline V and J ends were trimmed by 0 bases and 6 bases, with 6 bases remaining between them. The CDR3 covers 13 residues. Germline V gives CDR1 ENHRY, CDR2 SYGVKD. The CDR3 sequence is CAISESTGQPQHF. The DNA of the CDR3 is TGTGCCATCAGTGAGTCGACGGGTCAGCCCCAGCATTTT.

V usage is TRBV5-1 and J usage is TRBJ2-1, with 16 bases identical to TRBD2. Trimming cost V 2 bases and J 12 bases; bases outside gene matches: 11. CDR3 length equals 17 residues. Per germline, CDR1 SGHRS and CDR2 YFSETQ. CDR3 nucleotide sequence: TGCGCCAGCAGCTTAGCGGGACTAGCGGGGGGGCCTTCTCGGCAGTTCTTC. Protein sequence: CASSLAGLAGGPSRQFF.

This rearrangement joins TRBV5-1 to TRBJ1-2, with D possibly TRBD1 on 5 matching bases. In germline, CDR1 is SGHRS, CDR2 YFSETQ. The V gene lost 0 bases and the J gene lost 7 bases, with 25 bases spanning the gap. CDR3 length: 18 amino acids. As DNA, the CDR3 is TGCGCCAGCAGCTTGGAGGTGGCAGGAGAAGGGACTTCGGGTGGCTACACCTTC. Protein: CASSLEVAGEGTSGGYTF.

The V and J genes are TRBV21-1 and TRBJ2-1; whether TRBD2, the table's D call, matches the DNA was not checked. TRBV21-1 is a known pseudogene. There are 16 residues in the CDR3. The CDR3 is CASSKGRGRDYHEQFF. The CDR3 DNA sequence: TGTGCCAGCAGCAAAGGACGCGGGCGGGATTATCATGAGCAGTTCTTC.

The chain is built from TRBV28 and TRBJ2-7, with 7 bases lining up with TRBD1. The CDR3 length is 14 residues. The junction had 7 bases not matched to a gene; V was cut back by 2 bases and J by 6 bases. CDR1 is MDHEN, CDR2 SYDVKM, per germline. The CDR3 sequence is CASSLRDSPLEQYF. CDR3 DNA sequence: TGTGCCAGCAGTTTAAGGGACAGCCCCCTCGAGCAGTACTTC.

The CDR3 nucleotides are TGTGCCAGCAGCTTAGACGGGGGGGTGAATGAGCAGTTCTTC. This gives the protein CASSLDGGVNEQFF. This chain uses TRBV7-6 with TRBJ2-1, with 8 positions matching TRBD2. V shed 1 base, J shed 7 bases, and the junction held 3 bases outside the gene matches. The CDR3 is 14 amino acids. Germline CDR1 reads SGHVS; CDR2 reads FNYEAQ.

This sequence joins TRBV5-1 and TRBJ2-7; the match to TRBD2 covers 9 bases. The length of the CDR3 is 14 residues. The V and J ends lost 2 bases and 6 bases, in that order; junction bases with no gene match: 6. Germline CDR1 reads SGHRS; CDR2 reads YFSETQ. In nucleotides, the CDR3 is TGCGCCAGCAGCTTAGATCCTAGCGGGACCGAGCAGTACTTC. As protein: CASSLDPSGTEQYF.

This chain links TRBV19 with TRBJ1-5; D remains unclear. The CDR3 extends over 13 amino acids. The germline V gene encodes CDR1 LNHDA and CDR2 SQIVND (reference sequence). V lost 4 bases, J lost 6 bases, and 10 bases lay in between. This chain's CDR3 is CASSTEGGQPQHF. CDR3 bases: TGTGCCAGTAGTACGGAGGGAGGTCAGCCCCAGCATTTT.

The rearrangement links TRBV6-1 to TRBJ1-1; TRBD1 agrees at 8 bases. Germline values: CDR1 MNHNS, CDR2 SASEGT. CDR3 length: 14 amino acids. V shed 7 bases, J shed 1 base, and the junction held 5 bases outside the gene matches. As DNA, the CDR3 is TGTGCCAGCACTTCAGGGGGCAGGAACACTGAAGCTTTCTTT. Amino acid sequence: CASTSGGRNTEAFF.

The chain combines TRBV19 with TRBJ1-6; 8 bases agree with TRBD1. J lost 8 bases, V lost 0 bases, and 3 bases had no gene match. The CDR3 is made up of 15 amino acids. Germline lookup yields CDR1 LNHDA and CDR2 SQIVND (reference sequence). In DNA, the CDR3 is TGTGCCAGTAGTATAGAGTTGACAGGGGATTCACCCCTCCACTTT. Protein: CASSIELTGDSPLHF.

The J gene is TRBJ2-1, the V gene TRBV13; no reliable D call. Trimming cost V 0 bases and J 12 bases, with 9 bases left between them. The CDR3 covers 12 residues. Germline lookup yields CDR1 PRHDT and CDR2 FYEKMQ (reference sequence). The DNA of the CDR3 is TGTGCCAGCAGCTTAGGTAGCCGGTCGCAGTTCTTC. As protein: CASSLGSRSQFF.

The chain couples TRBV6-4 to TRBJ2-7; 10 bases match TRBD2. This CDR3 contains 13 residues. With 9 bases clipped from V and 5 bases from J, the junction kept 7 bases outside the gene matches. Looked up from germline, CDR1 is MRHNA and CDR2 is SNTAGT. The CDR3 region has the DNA TGTGCCAGGAGGACTAGCGGCCTTAACGAGCAGTACTTC. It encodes CARRTSGLNEQYF.

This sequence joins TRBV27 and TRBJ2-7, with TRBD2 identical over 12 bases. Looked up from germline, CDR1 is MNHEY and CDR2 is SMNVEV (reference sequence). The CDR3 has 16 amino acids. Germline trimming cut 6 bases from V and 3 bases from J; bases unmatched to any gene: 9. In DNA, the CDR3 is TGTGCCAGCAGGAAGTCGACTAGCGGGAGTTTCTACGAGCAGTACTTC. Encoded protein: CASRKSTSGSFYEQYF.

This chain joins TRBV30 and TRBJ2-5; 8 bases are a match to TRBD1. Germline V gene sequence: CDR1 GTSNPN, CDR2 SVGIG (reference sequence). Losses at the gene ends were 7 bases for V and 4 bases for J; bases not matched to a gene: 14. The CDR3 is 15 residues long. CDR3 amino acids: CASTSSRGPRETQYF. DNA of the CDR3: TGTGCCTCCACCTCGTCCAGGGGGCCCCGAGAGACCCAGTACTTC.

CDR3 DNA: TGTGCCAGCAGCTTAGGAGGGCGGGGGCCTATCTCTGGGGCCAACGTCCTGACTTTC. Its translation: CASSLGGRGPISGANVLTF. This rearrangement joins TRBV13 to TRBJ2-6, with a possible D match to TRBD2 (7 bases). Germline assignment: CDR1 PRHDT and CDR2 FYEKMQ (reference sequence). V lost 0 bases, J lost 0 bases, and 15 bases lay in between. The CDR3 loop spans 19 amino acids.